What follows describes a single T cell receptor (beta chain). The antigen is undetermined. The method was immunoSEQ multiplex PCR; TCRdb's version includes in-frame clones alone and lacks a portion of them. Counted here are about 150,000 clones, about 91% occurring once; the ten biggest clones make up about 15%. V lost 0 bases and J lost 4, with 12 bases in between. CDR1 and CDR2 from the germline V gene are MGHRA and YSYEKL. This CDR3 is built from 15 residues. The data originate from a study of T cell responses to AZD1222 COVID-19 vaccine. Study in general: Pooling covered second doses at about 4 or about 12 weeks. Study results and caveats: The study found vaccine-associated CD4 TCRs spanning spike, dominant at 160-218 and 743-854. Unmutated variant regions are reportedly targeted by nearly half of spike-specific TCRs. A mostly white British donor set with more females was recruited, and clonal diversity was possibly underestimated.

The J gene is TRBJ1-2, the V gene TRBV4-1; no clear D gene. The sequencing used peripheral blood, collected on day 0 of AZD1222 vaccination. The source is an adult in good health. The CDR3 bases are TGCGCCAGCAGCCAAGAAAGGAACAGCCCCTATGGCTACACCTTC. It specifies CASSQERNSPYGYTF.